These 18 T cell receptor beta chains came from one sample sequenced in a study of blood T cell repertoires in COVID-19. Clones were sequenced by immunoSEQ multiplex PCR, and TCRdb holds only the in-frame ones, with some missing. The sample holds 140,000 to 150,000 clones, 84% seen once. Sequenced: peripheral blood. These receptors originate from a human donor in a cohort sampled during active COVID-19.

A single count supports this clone. The chain has TRBV24-1 and TRBJ1-2; weak D call: TRBD1 (5 bases). Germline V gene sequence: CDR1 KGHDR, CDR2 SFDVKD. The CDR3 has 13 amino acids. V lost 5 bases, J lost 2 bases, and 8 bases lay in between. CDR3 protein: CATSGRANYGYTF. The CDR3 DNA is TGTGCCACCAGTGGCAGGGCGAACTATGGCTACACCTTC.

The chain links TRBV19 to TRBJ1-3; no clear D. V lost 5 bases to trimming and J lost 0 bases, with 11 bases between them. The CDR3 loop spans 15 amino acids. The germline V gene encodes CDR1 LNHDA and CDR2 SQIVND (reference sequence). The CDR3 loop is CASSDSADSGNTIYF. DNA for the CDR3: TGTGCCAGTAGTGACTCGGCAGACTCTGGAAACACCATATATTTT.

This rearrangement joins TRBV29-1 to TRBJ2-3, with TRBD1 matching over 9 bases. Germline assignment: CDR1 SQVTM and CDR2 ANQGSEA. J lost 2 bases, V lost 6 bases, and 6 bases had no gene match. The CDR3 has 14 residues. CDR3 nucleotides: TGCAGCGTGGCCGGGACAGGGTACACAGATACGCAGTATTTT. It translates to CSVAGTGYTDTQYF.

The chain employs TRBV9 and TRBJ2-5, with D perhaps matching TRBD2 (5 bases). The V gene's germline CDR1 is SGDLS and CDR2 YYNGEE. CDR3 length: 16 residues. Trimming stripped 0 bases from V and 1 base from J, with 13 bases between. CDR3 amino acids: CASSVAPSGGQETQYF. The DNA of the CDR3 is TGTGCCAGCAGCGTAGCTCCTAGTGGAGGCCAAGAGACCCAGTACTTC.

In DNA form, the CDR3 reads TGCGCCAGCAGCCCATGGCTAGCGGGGGGGACCGAGCAGTACTTC. It codes for CASSPWLAGGTEQYF. This chain links TRBV5-1 with TRBJ2-7, with TRBD2 matching over 12 bases. Losses at the gene ends were 4 bases for V and 6 bases for J; bases not matched to a gene: 8. The CDR3 sequence is 15 residues long. In germline, CDR1 is SGHRS, CDR2 YFSETQ. Full variable domain (rest looked up from reference TRBV5-1 and TRBJ2-7): KAGVTQTPRYLIKTRGQQVTLSCSPISGHRSVSWYQQTPGQGLQFLFEYFSETQRNKGNFPGRFSGRQFSNSRSEMNVSTLELGDSALYLCASSPWLAGGTEQYFGPGTRLTVT.

This clone was seen a handful of times. The gene calls are TRBV18 and TRBJ1-5, with D perhaps TRBD1 (6 bases). The CDR3 sequence is 14 residues long. Germline CDR1 reads KGHSH; CDR2 reads LQKENI. V shed 4 bases and J shed 5 bases, with 12 bases lying between them. The CDR3 DNA follows: TGTGCCAGCTCACTTCAGGGGAGCGATCAGCCCCAGCATTTT. This sequence encodes CASSLQGSDQPQHF.

The chain links TRBV30 to TRBJ2-7, with 8 nucleotides matching TRBD1. This CDR3 contains 13 residues. Trimming removed 2 bases from V and 2 bases from J; junction bases left unmatched: 2. Germline assignment: CDR1 GTSNPN and CDR2 SVGIG (reference sequence). The CDR3: CAWSRTGTYEQYV. The CDR3 DNA is TGTGCCTGGAGTCGGACAGGGACCTACGAGCAGTACGTC.

This clone has only a few counts. This chain connects TRBV28 to TRBJ2-1; 8 nucleotides match TRBD1. The CDR3 has 13 residues. Germline-derived CDR1 and CDR2 are MDHEN and SYDVKM. After removal of 6 bases from V and 10 bases from J, the junction contained 8 bases not matched to a gene. This CDR3 reads CASRATGVDEQFF. The DNA for the CDR3 is TGTGCCAGCAGAGCGACAGGGGTAGACGAGCAGTTCTTC.

This chain joins TRBV5-4 and TRBJ2-6; TRBD1 might be the D (6 bases). This CDR3 contains 16 residues. V lost 4 bases, J lost 4 bases, and 15 bases lay in between. The germline gives CDR1 SGHNT, CDR2 YYREEE (reference sequence). CDR3 sequence: CASSPLTGPGANVLTF. In DNA, the CDR3 is TGTGCCAGCAGCCCCCTGACAGGACCAGGGGCCAACGTCCTGACTTTC.

Here the CDR3 reads CASSAQSGLNTEAFF. DNA of the CDR3: TGTGCCAGCAGTGCCCAGTCCGGGTTGAACACTGAAGCTTTCTTT. The genes are TRBV6-4 and TRBJ1-1; D remains unclear. V shed 4 bases and J shed 0 bases, with 12 bases lying between them. This CDR3 contains 15 residues. CDR1 MRHNA and CDR2 SNTAGT come from the germline V gene.

The chain is built from TRBV4-3 and TRBJ1-4; no reliable D call. The V end was cut by 1 base, the J end by 5 bases, with 8 bases between. The CDR3 totals 14 residues. Germline V lookup: CDR1 LGHNA, CDR2 YSLEER. The CDR3 region has the DNA TGCGCCAGCAGCCAAGTCCGAGGGAATGAAAAACTGTTTTTT. Encoded protein: CASSQVRGNEKLFF.

The chain joins TRBV30 to TRBJ2-1; D possibly corresponds to TRBD2 (5 bases). In germline, CDR1 is GTSNPN, CDR2 SVGIG (reference sequence). V was clipped by 1 base and J by 10 bases, with 11 bases between them. The CDR3 spans 12 residues. The CDR3 coding sequence is TGTGCCTGGAGTGATATAGCGCGAGAGCAGTTCTTC. It is translated as CAWSDIAREQFF.

V usage is TRBV6-5 and J usage is TRBJ1-2, with 8 bases that match TRBD1. Germline CDR1 is MNHEY and CDR2 is SVGAGI. The CDR3 length is 14 residues. V lost 10 bases and J lost 2; bases outside the gene matches: 9. CDR3 loop: CATSRTGWNYGYTF. CDR3 coding DNA: TGTGCCACCTCACGGACAGGGTGGAACTATGGCTACACCTTC.

The chain carries TRBV6-1 and TRBJ2-3; D is perhaps TRBD2 (6 bases). Germline V lookup: CDR1 MNHNS, CDR2 SASEGT. The length of the CDR3 is 12 residues. The V and J ends lost 3 bases and 14 bases respectively, with 15 bases between them. The CDR3 DNA follows: TGTGCCAGCAGTGATCGACTAGATTTTTGGTATTTT. This translates into CASSDRLDFWYF.

Turning to this clone: At one end the junction does not follow the germline gene, possibly because of a read error. The chain carries TRBV19 and TRBJ1-1; D remains unclear. This CDR3 contains 12 residues. CDR1 LNHDA and CDR2 SQIVND come from the germline V gene (reference sequence). The CDR3 nucleotides read TGTGCCAGTAGTACCCGGGAGCCTGAGGCTTTCTTT. Its translation: CASSTREPEAFF.

The chain is built from TRBV6-5 and TRBJ1-5; tentatively, D is TRBD1 (5 bases). Trimming took 6 bases from V and 7 from J, leaving 10 bases between them. This CDR3 has 12 amino acids. CDR1 and CDR2 (germline): MNHEY, SVGAGI. The CDR3 bases are TGTGCCAGCAGAACCTCAGGGCAGCCCCAGCATTTT. Residues: CASRTSGQPQHF.

This chain links TRBV4-3 with TRBJ1-2; 10 bases map to TRBD1. The CDR3 is 14 amino acids. Germline V CDR1 and CDR2: LGHNA, YSLEER. Germline trimming cut 4 bases from V and 4 bases from J; bases unmatched to any gene: 3. CDR3 region: CASSPDRGGYGYTF. As DNA, the CDR3 is TGCGCCAGCAGCCCGGACAGGGGGGGCTATGGCTACACCTTC.

V and J are TRBV7-2 and TRBJ2-1, with TRBD2 matching 9 bases. The junction had 8 bases not matched to a gene; V was cut back by 5 bases and J by 6 bases. Germline V gene data show CDR1 as SGHTA and CDR2 as FQGNSA. The CDR3 has 15 residues. CDR3 coding DNA: TGTGCCAGCAGCCCACAGCGGGGGGACGTCAATGAGCAGTTCTTC. This encodes CASSPQRGDVNEQFF.